The rows below give T cell receptor beta chains drawn from one sample of a study of cytomegalovirus exposure and HLA in healthy donors. Libraries were prepared by immunoSEQ multiplex PCR; TCRdb keeps only in-frame clonotypes and omits some of them. Of 65,000 or so clones listed, approximately 80% were seen once; the top ten hold about 3.6%. The sequencing sample was made of PBMCs. The receptors here all came from a woman between 40 and 50 years old in good health and CMV-seropositive. Each CDR3 is given with its conserved first and last residue. Fields, in order: D gene, V gene, J gene, clone size, CDR3 protein, CDR3 DNA. D genes are given only for firm matches. Expanded clones get a size class; other rows say once, few or many, or leave the size out.

>NA|TRBV14|TRBJ2-1|NA
CASSQVAGKQFF
TGTGCCAGCAGCCAAGTGGCGGGGAAGCAGTTCTTC
>NA|TRBV9|TRBJ1-5|NA
CASSAETGFGQPQHF
TGTGCCAGCAGCGCCGAGACGGGGTTTGGGCAGCCCCAGCATTTT
>NA|TRBV30|TRBJ1-1|NA
CAWWSRGWGTEAFF
TGTGCCTGGTGGTCCAGGGGCTGGGGCACTGAAGCTTTCTTT
>NA|TRBV7-9|TRBJ1-3|NA
CASSLDQARNTIYF
TGTGCCAGCAGCCTCGACCAGGCGAGAAACACCATATATTTT
>TRBD1|TRBV19|TRBJ1-4|NA
CATNDRVGTNEKLFF
TGTGCCACCAACGACAGGGTTGGAACTAATGAAAAACTGTTTTTT
>TRBD1|TRBV29-1|TRBJ1-4|NA
CSAGGGTGTTNEKLFF
TGCAGCGCTGGGGGGGGGACAGGGACGACTAATGAAAAACTGTTTTTT
>TRBD1|TRBV5-1|TRBJ2-3|NA
CASSSEDRIRTDTQYF
TGCGCCAGCAGCTCCGAGGACAGGATTCGCACAGATACGCAGTATTTT
>NA|TRBV10-1|TRBJ1-1|once
CASSAGAEAFF
TGCGCCAGCAGCGCCGGGGCTGAAGCTTTCTTT
>NA|TRBV30|TRBJ2-2|NA
CAWTSWGGSTGELFF
TGTGCCTGGACATCATGGGGGGGCAGCACCGGGGAGCTGTTTTTT
>NA|TRBV5-6|TRBJ2-3|NA
CASSLWGLGTDTQYF
TGTGCCAGCAGCTTGTGGGGGCTGGGGACAGATACGCAGTATTTT
>NA|TRBV19|TRBJ2-1|few
CASSSRDTDNEQFF
TGTGCCAGTAGCTCACGGGACACCGACAATGAGCAGTTCTTC
>NA|TRBV14|TRBJ2-3|once
CASSHRDTGLTDTQYF
TGTGCCAGCAGCCATCGGGACACGGGGCTCACAGATACGCAGTATTTT
>TRBD1|TRBV7-9|TRBJ1-2|NA
CASSDGQGYGYTF
TGTGCCAGCAGCGACGGACAGGGTTATGGCTACACCTTC
>NA|TRBV2|TRBJ1-2|NA
CASSEAGGNHGYTF
TGTGCCAGCAGTGAAGCGGGGGGAAACCATGGCTACACCTTC
>NA|TRBV9|TRBJ2-1|NA
CASSALTGTRIYNEQFF
TGTGCCAGCAGCGCTTTAACCGGGACAAGGATCTACAATGAGCAGTTCTTC
>TRBD1|TRBV5-6|TRBJ1-1|NA
CASSILRLHRGTEAFF
TGTGCCAGCAGCATCCTCCGGCTGCACAGGGGGACTGAAGCTTTCTTT
>TRBD2|TRBV7-6|TRBJ2-3|NA
CASSLGGGRDTQYF
TGTGCCAGCAGCTTAGGCGGGGGGCGAGATACGCAGTATTTT
>NA|TRBV6-4|TRBJ2-1|NA
CASSESPNNEQFF
TGTGCCAGCAGTGAAAGTCCTAACAATGAGCAGTTCTTC
>TRBD1|TRBV6-1|TRBJ2-5|NA
CASLNGQGKTQYF
TGTGCCAGTTTGAACGGACAGGGGAAGACCCAGTACTTC
>TRBD1|TRBV5-1|TRBJ1-1|NA
CASSLGTGGEAFF
TGCGCCAGCAGCTTGGGGACAGGGGGTGAAGCTTTCTTT
>TRBD1|TRBV28|TRBJ1-6|NA
CASSPNRWTGELSPLHF
TGTGCCAGCAGTCCCAACCGGTGGACAGGAGAGCTATCACCCCTCCACTTT
>NA|TRBV14|TRBJ1-2|NA
CASSQELDSTLANYGYTF
TGTGCCAGCAGCCAAGAATTGGACAGCACCCTAGCTAACTATGGCTACACCTTC
>NA|TRBV4-1|TRBJ2-1|few
CASSQDIGVDNEQFF
TGCGCCAGCAGCCAAGATATAGGAGTAGACAATGAGCAGTTCTTC
>NA|TRBV9|TRBJ2-2|few
CASSPPGGWGPGELFF
TGTGCCAGCAGCCCCCCCGGCGGGTGGGGGCCTGGGGAGCTGTTTTTT
>TRBD2|TRBV5-6|TRBJ2-6|few
CASSFGGASGANVLTF
TGTGCCAGCAGCTTCGGGGGGGCGTCAGGGGCCAACGTCCTGACTTTC
>NA|TRBV2|TRBJ1-5|NA
CASSEKSGNQPQHF
TGTGCCAGCAGTGAAAAGTCAGGGAATCAGCCCCAGCATTTT
>TRBD1|TRBV5-5|TRBJ2-2|NA
CASSSGTGSGTGELFF
TGTGCCAGCAGCTCTGGGACAGGTTCAGGGACGGGGGAGCTGTTTTTT
>TRBD1|TRBV5-1|TRBJ2-3|few
CASSTGTGISSTDTQYF
TGCGCCAGCAGCACCGGGACAGGGATTTCTAGCACAGATACGCAGTATTTT
>NA|TRBV2|TRBJ1-5|NA
CASSDLNASPQHF
TGTGCCAGCAGTGATCTAAATGCGTCGCCCCAGCATTTT
>NA|TRBV4-2|TRBJ2-5|NA
CASSPSEGDQETQYF
TGTGCCAGCAGCCCCAGTGAGGGGGACCAAGAGACCCAGTACTTC
>NA|TRBV10-2|TRBJ1-1|few
CASRQIGSSPEAFF
TGCGCCAGCAGGCAAATCGGGAGCTCCCCTGAAGCTTTCTTT
>NA|TRBV19|TRBJ1-6|NA
CASSTRSTGPSSYNSPLHF
TGTGCCAGTAGCACAAGGTCGACAGGCCCGAGCTCCTATAATTCACCCCTCCACTTT
>TRBD2|TRBV2|TRBJ2-3|NA
CASGGESTDTQYF
TGTGCCTCGGGGGGGGAGAGCACAGATACGCAGTATTTT
>NA|TRBV4-1|TRBJ1-1|few
CASSPYSLNAEAFF
TGCGCCAGCAGTCCCTATAGCCTGAACGCTGAAGCTTTCTTT
>NA|TRBV29-1|TRBJ1-2|NA
CSVAHRDTLYGYTF
TGCAGCGTGGCCCACCGGGACACCCTCTATGGCTACACCTTC
>TRBD1|TRBV5-1|TRBJ2-1|NA
CASSSTGPSYNEQFF
TGCGCCAGCAGCTCGACAGGGCCATCCTACAATGAGCAGTTCTTC
>NA|TRBV13|TRBJ2-3|NA
CASSPLTTNTDTQYF
TGTGCCAGCAGCCCCCTGACTACCAACACAGATACGCAGTATTTT
>NA|TRBV15|TRBJ1-2|NA
CATPGKYNYGYTF
TGTGCCACCCCAGGGAAATATAACTATGGCTACACCTTC
>TRBD1|TRBV2|TRBJ1-5|NA
CASSVFGQGIQPQHF
TGTGCCAGCAGTGTCTTCGGACAGGGGATTCAGCCCCAGCATTTT
>TRBD1|TRBV15|TRBJ1-2|NA
CATSSLQPGQGGGYTF
TGTGCCACCAGCAGCCTCCAACCGGGACAGGGAGGGGGCTACACCTTC
>TRBD1|TRBV19|TRBJ1-1|NA
CASKTAGGVGEAFF
TGTGCCAGCAAAACCGCAGGGGGCGTAGGGGAAGCTTTCTTT
>TRBD1|TRBV6-6|TRBJ1-6|NA
CASSSGTANSPLHF
TGTGCCAGCAGTTCAGGGACAGCTAATTCACCCCTCCACTTT
>NA|TRBV27|TRBJ2-5|NA
CASSPGGARETQYF
TGTGCCAGCAGTCCAGGAGGGGCGCGGGAGACCCAGTACTTC
>TRBD2|TRBV2|TRBJ2-5|NA
CASSVERGGGETQYF
TGTGCCAGCAGTGTGGAGCGGGGGGGTGGAGAGACCCAGTACTTC
>NA|TRBV27|TRBJ1-3|NA
CASSLQGPPGNTIYF
TGTGCCAGCAGTTTACAGGGGCCACCTGGAAACACCATATATTTT
>TRBD1|TRBV29-1|TRBJ2-7|few
CSASGTGAYEQYF
TGCAGCGCATCCGGGACAGGGGCCTACGAGCAGTACTTC
>NA|TRBV11-2|TRBJ2-7|NA
CASSIIQGKYAKEQYF
TGTGCCAGCAGCATTATACAGGGAAAATACGCGAAAGAGCAGTACTTC
>TRBD2|TRBV19|TRBJ2-3|NA
CASSKLSAGGADTQYF
TGTGCCAGTAGTAAACTCTCAGCGGGGGGGGCAGATACGCAGTATTTT
>NA|TRBV5-1|TRBJ1-4|NA
CASSYSGAVTNEKLFF
TGCGCCAGCAGCTATTCAGGGGCTGTAACTAATGAAAAACTGTTTTTT
>NA|TRBV7-6|TRBJ1-2|NA
CASSRTGDGYTF
TGTGCCAGCAGCCGGACGGGAGATGGCTACACCTTC
>NA|TRBV19|TRBJ1-2|few
CASTYNRDAPNYGYTF
TGTGCCAGTACCTATAACAGAGACGCCCCTAACTATGGCTACACCTTC
>TRBD1|TRBV4-2|TRBJ1-1|once
CASSHLFDGTAYMNTEAFF
TGTGCCAGCAGCCATTTATTTGACGGGACAGCCTATATGAACACTGAAGCTTTCTTT
>NA|TRBV7-9|TRBJ1-2|NA
CASRSRGGYGYTF
TGTGCCAGCCGCTCCCGAGGCGGCTATGGCTACACCTTC
>NA|TRBV30|TRBJ1-5|NA
CAWGARNQPQHF
TGTGCCTGGGGTGCCAGAAATCAGCCCCAGCATTTT
>NA|TRBV21-1|TRBJ2-5|NA
CASSLRTGRGETQYF
TGTGCCAGCAGCCTCCGGACGGGAAGGGGGGAGACCCAGTACTTC
>NA|TRBV19|TRBJ1-2|NA
CASSIYGLGSYGYTF
TGTGCCAGTAGTATATACGGCCTCGGGAGCTATGGCTACACCTTC
>NA|TRBV4-2|TRBJ1-2|NA
CASSQGRGLYGYTF
TGTGCCAGCAGCCAAGGCAGGGGTTTATATGGCTACACCTTC
>TRBD1|TRBV19|TRBJ1-5|once
CASSGGQVNQPQHF
TGTGCCAGTAGCGGAGGACAGGTTAACCAGCCCCAGCATTTT
>NA|TRBV20-1|TRBJ2-7|few
CSAKRRPEYF
TGCAGTGCTAAGAGGAGACCGGAGTACTTC